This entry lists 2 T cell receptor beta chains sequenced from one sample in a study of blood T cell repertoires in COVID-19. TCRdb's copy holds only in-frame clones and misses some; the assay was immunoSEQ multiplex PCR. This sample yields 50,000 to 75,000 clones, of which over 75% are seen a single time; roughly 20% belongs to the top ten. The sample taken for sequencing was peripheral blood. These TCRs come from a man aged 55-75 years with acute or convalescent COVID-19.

The CDR3 DNA reads TGTGCCAGCAGCTCCGACAGGAGACGCTATGGCTACACCTTC. This sequence encodes CASSSDRRRYGYTF. The V gene is TRBV7-9, the J gene TRBJ1-2; the D gene is possibly TRBD1 (6 bases). Germline CDR1 SEHNR, CDR2 FQNEAQ (reference sequence). Trimming removed 4 bases from V and 4 bases from J, with 13 bases in between. The CDR3 consists of 14 residues.

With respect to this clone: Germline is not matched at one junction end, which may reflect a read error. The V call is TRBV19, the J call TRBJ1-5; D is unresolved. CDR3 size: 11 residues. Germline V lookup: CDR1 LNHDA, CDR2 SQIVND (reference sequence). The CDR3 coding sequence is TGTGCCTCCAATAAAGCCGGGATCTCAGATTTT. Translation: CASNKAGISDF.